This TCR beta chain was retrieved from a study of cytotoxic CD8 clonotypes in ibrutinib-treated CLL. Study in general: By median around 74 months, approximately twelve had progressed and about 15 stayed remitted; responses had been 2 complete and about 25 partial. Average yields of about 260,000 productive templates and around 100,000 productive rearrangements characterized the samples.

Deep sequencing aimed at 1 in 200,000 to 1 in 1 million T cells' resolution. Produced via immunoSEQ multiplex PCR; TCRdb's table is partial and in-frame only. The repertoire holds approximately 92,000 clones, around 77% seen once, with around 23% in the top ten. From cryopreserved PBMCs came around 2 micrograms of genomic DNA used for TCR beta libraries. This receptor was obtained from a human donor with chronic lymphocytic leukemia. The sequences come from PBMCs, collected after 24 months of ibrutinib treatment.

CDR3 sequence reads: CASSGSAGTTGNTIYF. CDR3 nucleotides: TGTGCCAGCAGCGGTTCAGCAGGGACCACTGGAAACACCATATATTTT. The J gene is TRBJ1-3, the V gene TRBV5-6, with D possibly matching TRBD1 (5 bases). The length of the CDR3 is 16 residues. Between the trimmed V and J ends, which lost 4 bases and 2 bases, there was a span of 16 bases. The germline V gene has CDR1 SGHDT and CDR2 YYEEEE.